A selection of T cell receptor beta chains follows, all from one sample in a study of OX40 agonist ivuxolimab in advanced cancers. Repertoires were generated with immunoSEQ multiplex PCR, while TCRdb's copy carries only in-frame clones and drops some. The sample gives about 39,000 clones, 80% to 95% of which show up once; 20% to 25% is in the top ten. The material sequenced was CD4+ or CD8+ T cells sorted from blood, taken in a trial of the OX40 agonist ivuxolimab. The receptor source for this set is an adult with an advanced solid tumor such as melanoma, head and neck, liver or kidney cancer. Both conserved end residues are part of each CDR3. The D gene is left open where the match is weak. Expanded clones are given a class, and other clones once, few, many or no size at all.

j_call,v_call,clone_size,d_call,cdr3_nt,cdr3_aa
TRBJ2-1,TRBV30,.,.,TGTGCCTGGAACCCAGGGTACAATGAGCAGTTCTTC,CAWNPGYNEQFF
TRBJ2-3,TRBV27,once,TRBD2,TGTGCCAGCAGTTTAGGGGAGGGCCTAGTTACGTATTTT,CASSLGEGLVTYF
TRBJ1-4,TRBV7-9,.,.,TGTGCCAGCAGGGATGCGTATAATGAAAAACTGTTTTTT,CASRDAYNEKLFF
TRBJ2-2,TRBV30,.,.,TGTGCCTGGAGTAGAGGGGGAAGGGCCGGGGAGCTGTTTTTT,CAWSRGGRAGELFF
TRBJ1-1,TRBV19,once,TRBD1,TGTGCCAGTAGCCCGTGGGACAGTATGAACACTGAAGCTTTCTTT,CASSPWDSMNTEAFF
TRBJ1-1,TRBV19,.,TRBD1,TGTGCCAGTAGTTCAACAGGGGGTGTTGGCACTGAAGCTTTCTTT,CASSSTGGVGTEAFF
TRBJ2-7,TRBV6-5,.,.,TGTGCCAGCAGTTACGCCACAGGTCGCTACGAGCAGTACTTC,CASSYATGRYEQYF
TRBJ2-5,TRBV11-2,.,TRBD2,TGTGCCAGCAGCCTCGGGACTAGCGGGGGTCCGCAAGAGACCCAGTACTTC,CASSLGTSGGPQETQYF
TRBJ2-1,TRBV7-9,.,TRBD2,TGTGCCAGCAGCTCCCCTGAGGGTAGCGGGAAGTCCGTCGCTAATGAGCAGTTCTTC,CASSSPEGSGKSVANEQFF
TRBJ2-7,TRBV28,.,.,TGTGCCAGCAGTTCTGGAACAGTCACCTACGAGCAGTACTTC,CASSSGTVTYEQYF
TRBJ1-2,TRBV27,.,.,TGTGCCAGCAGCGCCAGGGCCCTGCTGGGCTATGGCTACACCTTC,CASSARALLGYGYTF
TRBJ2-1,TRBV27,.,TRBD2,TGTGCCAGCAGTTTATGGGCTAGCGGGAGCAATGAGCAGTTCTTC,CASSLWASGSNEQFF
TRBJ2-1,TRBV4-2,.,TRBD2,TGTGCCAGCAGCCAAGTCGGGAGGGTTGACAATGAGCAGTTCTTC,CASSQVGRVDNEQFF
TRBJ2-7,TRBV6-5,.,.,TGTGCCAGCAGTTACGGAGGACCCTACGAGCAGTACTTC,CASSYGGPYEQYF
TRBJ2-7,TRBV28,.,.,TGTGCCAGCAGTACTGATAGCGGAACCTACGAGCAGTACTTC,CASSTDSGTYEQYF
TRBJ2-7,TRBV2,.,.,TGTGCCAGCCGACAGTCCCTCTACGAGCAGTACTTC,CASRQSLYEQYF
TRBJ1-5,TRBV23-1,.,.,TGCGCCAGCAGTCAATTCAGGGTCAACCAGCCCCAGCATTTT,CASSQFRVNQPQHF
TRBJ1-2,TRBV4-2,.,TRBD1,TGTGCCAGCAGCCAAGATACCCTCACAGGGGTGAACTATGGCTACACCTTC,CASSQDTLTGVNYGYTF
TRBJ2-2,TRBV5-6,.,.,TGTGCCAGCAGCTTTCCACCTGAGGACAGGGAGCTGTTTTTT,CASSFPPEDRELFF
TRBJ2-7,TRBV4-3,.,.,TGCGCCAGCAGCCCCAGCTGGGTCCTCTTCTACGAGCAGTACTTC,CASSPSWVLFYEQYF
TRBJ2-7,TRBV27,.,.,TGTGCCAGCAGCTCCGGGCCCCCGCCACTCTACGAGCAGTACTTC,CASSSGPPPLYEQYF
TRBJ2-1,TRBV19,few,.,TGTGCCAGTACCATCACAGGGCCCTCCTACAATGAGCAGTTCTTC,CASTITGPSYNEQFF
TRBJ2-7,TRBV4-1,.,.,TGCGCCAGCAGCCAAGCAGGAACAGTTGTCGAGCAGTACTTC,CASSQAGTVVEQYF
TRBJ2-7,TRBV4-2,.,TRBD1,TGTGCCAGCAGCCAAGATGGCAGGGGGCTAGACGAGCAGTACTTC,CASSQDGRGLDEQYF
TRBJ2-7,TRBV9,.,TRBD2,TGTGCCAGCAGCGTGAGCGGGAGGAGTGGTGAGCAGTACTTC,CASSVSGRSGEQYF
TRBJ2-7,TRBV27,.,.,TGTGCCAGCAGTTTTAATTCCCCCGGGGAGACCTACGAGCAGTACTTC,CASSFNSPGETYEQYF
TRBJ2-7,TRBV10-2,.,.,TGCGCCAGCAGTGAGGGCTACGAGCAGTACTTC,CASSEGYEQYF
TRBJ2-2,TRBV30,.,TRBD2,TGTGCCTGGACGGGAGGGCCGATTGCCGGGGAGCTGTTTTTT,CAWTGGPIAGELFF
TRBJ1-3,TRBV10-1,once,.,TGCGCCAGCAGTGAGGGGTCAGTCTCTGGAAACACCATATATTTT,CASSEGSVSGNTIYF
TRBJ1-4,TRBV6-5,once,TRBD1,TGTGCCAGCAGAACAGGGGGAGCTAATGAAAAACTGTTTTTT,CASRTGGANEKLFF
TRBJ1-3,TRBV7-9,.,.,TGTGCCAGCAGCGCTCCGGGACACCAGAGCTCTGGAAACACCATATATTTT,CASSAPGHQSSGNTIYF
TRBJ1-2,TRBV19,.,.,TGTGCCAGTAGTCCAGGGAACTATGGCTACACCTTC,CASSPGNYGYTF
TRBJ2-3,TRBV7-9,.,.,TGTGCCAGCAGCGTAGGGGGGACTAGCACAGATACGCAGTATTTT,CASSVGGTSTDTQYF
TRBJ2-7,TRBV19,.,TRBD1,TGTGCCAGTAGCCCCGGGGGGACAGGGATCTACGAGCAGTACTTC,CASSPGGTGIYEQYF
TRBJ2-7,TRBV25-1,.,.,TGTGCCAGCAGTGTTCAGGGGAGCTCCTACGAGCAGTACTTC,CASSVQGSSYEQYF
TRBJ2-1,TRBV7-9,.,TRBD2,TGTGCCAGCAGCTTGGTTAGCGGGAGATCGAGGCAGTTCTTC,CASSLVSGRSRQFF
TRBJ2-2,TRBV19,.,.,TGTGCCACTGGGGTTACGGTGATAAACACCGGGGAGCTGTTTTTT,CATGVTVINTGELFF